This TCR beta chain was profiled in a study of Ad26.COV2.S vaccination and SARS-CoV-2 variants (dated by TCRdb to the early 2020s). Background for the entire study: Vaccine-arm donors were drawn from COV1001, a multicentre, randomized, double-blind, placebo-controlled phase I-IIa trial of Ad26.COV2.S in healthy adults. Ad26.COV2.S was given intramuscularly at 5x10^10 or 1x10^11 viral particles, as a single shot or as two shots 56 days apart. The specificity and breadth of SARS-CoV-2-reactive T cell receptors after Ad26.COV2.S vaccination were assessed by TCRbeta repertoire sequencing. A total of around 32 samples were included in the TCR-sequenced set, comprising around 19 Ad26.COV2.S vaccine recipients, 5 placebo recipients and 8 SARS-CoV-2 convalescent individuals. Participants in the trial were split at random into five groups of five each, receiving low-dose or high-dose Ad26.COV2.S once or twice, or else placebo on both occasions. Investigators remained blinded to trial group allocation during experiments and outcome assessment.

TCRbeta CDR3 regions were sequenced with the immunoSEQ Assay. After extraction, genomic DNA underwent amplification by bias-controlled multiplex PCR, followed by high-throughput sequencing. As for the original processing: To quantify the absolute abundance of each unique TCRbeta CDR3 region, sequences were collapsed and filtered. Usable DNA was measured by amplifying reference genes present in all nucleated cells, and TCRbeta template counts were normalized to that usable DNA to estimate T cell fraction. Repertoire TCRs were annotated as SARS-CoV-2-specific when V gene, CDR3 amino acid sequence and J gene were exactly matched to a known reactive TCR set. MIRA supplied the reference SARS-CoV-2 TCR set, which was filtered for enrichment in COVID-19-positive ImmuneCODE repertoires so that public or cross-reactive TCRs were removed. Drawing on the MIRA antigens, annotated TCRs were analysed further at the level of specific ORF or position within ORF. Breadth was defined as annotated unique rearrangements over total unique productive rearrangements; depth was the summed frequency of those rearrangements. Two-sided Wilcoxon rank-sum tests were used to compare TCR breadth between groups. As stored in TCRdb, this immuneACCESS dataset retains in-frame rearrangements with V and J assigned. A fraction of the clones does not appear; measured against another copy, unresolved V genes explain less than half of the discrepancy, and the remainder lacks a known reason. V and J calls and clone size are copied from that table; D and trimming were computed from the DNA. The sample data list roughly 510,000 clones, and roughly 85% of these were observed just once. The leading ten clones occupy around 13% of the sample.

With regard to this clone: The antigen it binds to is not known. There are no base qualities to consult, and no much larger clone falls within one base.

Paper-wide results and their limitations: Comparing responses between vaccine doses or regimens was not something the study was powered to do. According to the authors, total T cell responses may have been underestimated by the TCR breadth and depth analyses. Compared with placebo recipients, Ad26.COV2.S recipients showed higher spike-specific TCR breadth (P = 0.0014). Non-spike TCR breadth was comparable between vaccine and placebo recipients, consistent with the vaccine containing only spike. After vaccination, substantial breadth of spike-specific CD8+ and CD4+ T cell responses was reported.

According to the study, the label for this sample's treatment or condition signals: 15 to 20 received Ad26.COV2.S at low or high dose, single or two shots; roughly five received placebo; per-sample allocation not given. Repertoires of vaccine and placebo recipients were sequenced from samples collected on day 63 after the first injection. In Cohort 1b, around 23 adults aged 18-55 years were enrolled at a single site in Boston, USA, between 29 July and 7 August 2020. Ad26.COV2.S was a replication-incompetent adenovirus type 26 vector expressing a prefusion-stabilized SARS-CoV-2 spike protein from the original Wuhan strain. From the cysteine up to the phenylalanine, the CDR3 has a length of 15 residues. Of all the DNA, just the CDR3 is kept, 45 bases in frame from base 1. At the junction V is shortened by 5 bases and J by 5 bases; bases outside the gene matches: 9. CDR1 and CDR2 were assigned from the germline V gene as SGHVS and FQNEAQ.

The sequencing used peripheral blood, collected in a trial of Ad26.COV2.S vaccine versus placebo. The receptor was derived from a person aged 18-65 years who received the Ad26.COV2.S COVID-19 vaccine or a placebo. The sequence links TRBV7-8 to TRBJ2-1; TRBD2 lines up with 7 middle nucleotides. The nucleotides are TGTGCCAGCAGCAGAGTCGGTGGGACTAACAATGAGCAGTTCTTC. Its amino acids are CASSRVGGTNNEQFF.